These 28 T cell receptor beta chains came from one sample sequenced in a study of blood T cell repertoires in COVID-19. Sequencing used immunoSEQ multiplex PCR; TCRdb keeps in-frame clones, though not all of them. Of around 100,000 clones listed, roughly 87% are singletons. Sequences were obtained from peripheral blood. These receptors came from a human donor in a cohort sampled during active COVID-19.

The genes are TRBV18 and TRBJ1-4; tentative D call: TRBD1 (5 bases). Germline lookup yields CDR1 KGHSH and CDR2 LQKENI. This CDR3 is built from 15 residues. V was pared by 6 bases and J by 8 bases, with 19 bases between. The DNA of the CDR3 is TGTGCCAGCTCCGTATCTGTAGGGGAGGAGGAAAAACTGTTTTTT. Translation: CASSVSVGEEEKLFF.

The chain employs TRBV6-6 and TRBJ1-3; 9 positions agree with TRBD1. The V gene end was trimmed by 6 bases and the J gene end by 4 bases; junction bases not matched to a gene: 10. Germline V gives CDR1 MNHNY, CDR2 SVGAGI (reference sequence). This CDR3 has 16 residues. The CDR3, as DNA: TGTGCCAGCAGCCGCGGACAGGGGCCGGGGGGAAACACCATATATTTT. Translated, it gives CASSRGQGPGGNTIYF.

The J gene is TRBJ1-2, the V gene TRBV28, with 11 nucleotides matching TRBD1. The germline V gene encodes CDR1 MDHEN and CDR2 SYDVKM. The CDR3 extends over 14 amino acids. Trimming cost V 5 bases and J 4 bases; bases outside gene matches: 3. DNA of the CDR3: TGTGCCAGCAGTAGGACAGGGGGCGGCTATGGCTACACCTTC. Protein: CASSRTGGGYGYTF.

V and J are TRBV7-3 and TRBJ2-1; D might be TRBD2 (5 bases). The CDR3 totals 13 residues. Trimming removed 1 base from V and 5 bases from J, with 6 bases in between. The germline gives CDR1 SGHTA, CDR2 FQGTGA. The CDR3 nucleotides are TGTGCCAGCAGCTTAATGAGGGACAATGAGCAGTTCTTC. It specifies CASSLMRDNEQFF.

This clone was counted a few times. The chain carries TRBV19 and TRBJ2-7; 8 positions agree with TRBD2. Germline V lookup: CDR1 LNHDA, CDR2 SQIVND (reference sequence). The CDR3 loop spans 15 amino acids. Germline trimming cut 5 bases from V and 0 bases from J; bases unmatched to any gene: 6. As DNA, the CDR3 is TGTGCCAGTAGTTTTAGCGGGGAGAGCTCCTACGAGCAGTACTTC. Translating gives CASSFSGESSYEQYF.

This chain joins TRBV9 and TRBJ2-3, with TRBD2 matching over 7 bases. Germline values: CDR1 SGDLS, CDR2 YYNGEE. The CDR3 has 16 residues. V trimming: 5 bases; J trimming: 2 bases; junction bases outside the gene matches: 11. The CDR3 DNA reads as TGTGCCAGCAGAATCTTCCAGCGGGGTTTCACAGATACGCAGTATTTT. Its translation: CASRIFQRGFTDTQYF.

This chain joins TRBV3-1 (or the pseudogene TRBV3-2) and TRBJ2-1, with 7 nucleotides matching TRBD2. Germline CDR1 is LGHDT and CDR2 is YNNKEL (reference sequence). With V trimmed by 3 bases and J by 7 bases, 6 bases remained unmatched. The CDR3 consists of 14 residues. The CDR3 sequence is CASSHAGEVNEQFF. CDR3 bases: TGTGCCAGCAGCCACGCGGGGGAGGTAAATGAGCAGTTCTTC.

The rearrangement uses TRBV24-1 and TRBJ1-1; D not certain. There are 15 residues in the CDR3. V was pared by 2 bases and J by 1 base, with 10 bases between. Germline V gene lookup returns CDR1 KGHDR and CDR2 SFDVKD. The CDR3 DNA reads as TGTGCCACCAGTGATTCCTCGTCGGGGAACACTGAAGCTTTCTTT. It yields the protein CATSDSSSGNTEAFF.

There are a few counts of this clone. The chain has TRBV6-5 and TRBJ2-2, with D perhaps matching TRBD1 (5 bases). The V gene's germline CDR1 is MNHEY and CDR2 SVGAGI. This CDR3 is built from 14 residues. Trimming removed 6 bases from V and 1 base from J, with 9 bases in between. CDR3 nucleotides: TGTGCCAGCAGCGACAGAGAGAACACCGGGGAGCTGTTTTTT. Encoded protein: CASSDRENTGELFF.

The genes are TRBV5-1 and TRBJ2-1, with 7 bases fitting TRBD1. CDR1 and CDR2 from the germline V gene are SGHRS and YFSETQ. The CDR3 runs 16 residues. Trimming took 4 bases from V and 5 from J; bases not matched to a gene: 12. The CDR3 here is CASSVQTGRRDNEQFF. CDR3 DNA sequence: TGCGCCAGCAGCGTCCAGACAGGGCGCCGGGACAATGAGCAGTTCTTC.

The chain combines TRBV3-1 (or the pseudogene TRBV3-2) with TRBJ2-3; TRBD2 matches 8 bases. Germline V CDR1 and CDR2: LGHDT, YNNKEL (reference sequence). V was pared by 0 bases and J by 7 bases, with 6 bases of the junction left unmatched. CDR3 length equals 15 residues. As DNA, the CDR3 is TGTGCCAGCAGCCAAGATCTACGGGGGGGCCATACGCAGTATTTT. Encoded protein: CASSQDLRGGHTQYF.

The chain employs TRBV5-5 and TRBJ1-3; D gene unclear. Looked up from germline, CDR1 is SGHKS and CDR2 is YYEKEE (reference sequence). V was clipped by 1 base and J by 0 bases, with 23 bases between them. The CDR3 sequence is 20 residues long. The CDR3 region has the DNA TGTGCCAGCAGCTTGAGTCCTGTGGCTTTATTCCAGAACTCTGGAAACACCATATATTTT. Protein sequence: CASSLSPVALFQNSGNTIYF.

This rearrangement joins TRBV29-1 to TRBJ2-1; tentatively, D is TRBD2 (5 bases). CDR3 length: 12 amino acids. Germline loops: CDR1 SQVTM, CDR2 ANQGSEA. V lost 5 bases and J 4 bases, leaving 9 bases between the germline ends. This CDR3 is CSVTSGYNEQFF. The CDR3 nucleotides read TGCAGCGTTACGTCGGGGTACAATGAGCAGTTCTTC.

The CDR3 nucleotides are TGTGCCAGCAGCCAAGGGCTAGCGGGAGGGGAGACCCAGTACTTC. Its translation: CASSQGLAGGETQYF. The chain uses TRBV3-1 (or the pseudogene TRBV3-2) and TRBJ2-5; 12 bases are a match to TRBD2. This CDR3 contains 15 residues. The V segment lost 1 base and the J segment 5 bases; nucleotides outside the gene matches: 2. Germline CDR1 reads LGHDT; CDR2 reads YNNKEL (reference sequence).

The CDR3 protein is CASSYQDTNSPLHF. The CDR3 region has the DNA TGTGCCAGCAGCTATCAAGACACGAATTCACCCCTCCACTTT. V gene TRBV5-6 combines with J gene TRBJ1-6; D is unresolved. The CDR3 totals 14 residues. V lost 3 bases to trimming and J lost 7 bases, with 11 bases between them. Germline V gene data show CDR1 as SGHDT and CDR2 as YYEEEE.

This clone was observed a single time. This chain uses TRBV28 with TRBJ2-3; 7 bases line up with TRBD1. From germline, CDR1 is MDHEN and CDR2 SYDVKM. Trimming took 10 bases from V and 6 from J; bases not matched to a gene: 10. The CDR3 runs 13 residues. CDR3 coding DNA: TGTGCCACCTTAGACAGGGTTGTTGATACGCAGTATTTT. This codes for CATLDRVVDTQYF.

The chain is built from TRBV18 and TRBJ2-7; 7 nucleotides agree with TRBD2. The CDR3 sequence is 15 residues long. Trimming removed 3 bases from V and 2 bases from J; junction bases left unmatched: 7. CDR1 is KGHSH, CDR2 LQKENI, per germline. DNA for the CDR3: TGTGCCAGCTCACCGCGAGCTAGCGGTACCTACGAGCAGTACTTC. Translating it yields CASSPRASGTYEQYF.

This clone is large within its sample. For the CDR3, the DNA is TGCGCCAGCAGCTTGCAGGAAGGATATAATGGCTACACCTTC. Protein: CASSLQEGYNGYTF. V is TRBV5-1 and J is TRBJ1-2; D gene uncertain. The CDR3 loop spans 14 amino acids. The germline gives CDR1 SGHRS, CDR2 YFSETQ. Between the trimmed V and J ends, which lost 1 base and 6 bases, there was a span of 13 bases.

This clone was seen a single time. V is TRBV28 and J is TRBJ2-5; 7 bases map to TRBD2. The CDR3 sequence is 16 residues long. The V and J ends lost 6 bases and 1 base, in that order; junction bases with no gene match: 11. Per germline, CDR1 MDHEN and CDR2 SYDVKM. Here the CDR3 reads CASSQRLAWAQETQYF. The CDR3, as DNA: TGTGCCAGCAGCCAAAGACTAGCATGGGCCCAAGAGACCCAGTACTTC.

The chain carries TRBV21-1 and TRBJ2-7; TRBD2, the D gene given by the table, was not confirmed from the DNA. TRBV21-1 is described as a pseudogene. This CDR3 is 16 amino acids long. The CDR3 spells CASSKGLKRRSYEQYF. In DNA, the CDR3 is TGTGCCAGCAGCAAAGGACTCAAGCGCCGCTCCTACGAGCAGTACTTC.

The CDR3 region has the DNA TGTGCCAGCTCACCAAAGGCTAGCGGAACTAGCACAGATACGCAGTATTTT. This translates into CASSPKASGTSTDTQYF. The rearrangement uses TRBV18 and TRBJ2-3; 7 bases align to TRBD2. The CDR3 length is 17 residues. The germline gives CDR1 KGHSH, CDR2 LQKENI. V lost 2 bases to trimming and J lost 0 bases; unmatched junction nucleotides: 8.

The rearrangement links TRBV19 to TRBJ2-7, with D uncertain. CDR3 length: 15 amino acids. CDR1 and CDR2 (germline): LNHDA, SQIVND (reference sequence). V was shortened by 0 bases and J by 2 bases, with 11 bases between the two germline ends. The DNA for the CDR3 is TGTGCCAGTAGTATAGATCTTGGAGCTACCTACGAGCAGTACTTC. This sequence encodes CASSIDLGATYEQYF.

The CDR3 nucleotides are TGCGCCAGCAGCCAAGCGGATAGCGGGGGATTAAACACCGGGGAGCTGTTTTTT. Translation: CASSQADSGGLNTGELFF. The rearrangement uses TRBV4-1 and TRBJ2-2; 9 nucleotides match TRBD2. The CDR3 extends over 18 amino acids. V gave up 1 base and J gave up 2 bases; unmatched junction bases: 8. The germline CDR1 and CDR2 sequences are MGHRA and YSYEKL.

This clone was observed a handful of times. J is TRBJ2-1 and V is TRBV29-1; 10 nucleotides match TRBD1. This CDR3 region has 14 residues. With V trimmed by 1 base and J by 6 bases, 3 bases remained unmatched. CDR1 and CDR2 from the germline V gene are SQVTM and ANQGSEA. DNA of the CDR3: TGCAGCGTTGAAGGGGGGACAGGGGCCAATGAGCAGTTCTTC. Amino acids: CSVEGGTGANEQFF.

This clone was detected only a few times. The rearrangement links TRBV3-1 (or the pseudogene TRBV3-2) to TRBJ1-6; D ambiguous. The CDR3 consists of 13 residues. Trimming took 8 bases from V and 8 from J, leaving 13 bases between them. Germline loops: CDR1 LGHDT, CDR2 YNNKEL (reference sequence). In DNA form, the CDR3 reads TGTGCCAGCGGAATGGGAGCGGATTCACCCCTCCACTTT. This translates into CASGMGADSPLHF.

The CDR3 region is CSVGDSRWEYNEQFF. The DNA for the CDR3 is TGCAGCGTAGGGGACTCCCGTTGGGAATACAATGAGCAGTTCTTC. This chain uses TRBV29-1 with TRBJ2-1, with D maybe TRBD2 (6 bases). The CDR3 has 15 amino acids. V dropped 6 bases and J dropped 4 bases, with 19 bases sitting between them. Germline CDR1 reads SQVTM; CDR2 reads ANQGSEA.

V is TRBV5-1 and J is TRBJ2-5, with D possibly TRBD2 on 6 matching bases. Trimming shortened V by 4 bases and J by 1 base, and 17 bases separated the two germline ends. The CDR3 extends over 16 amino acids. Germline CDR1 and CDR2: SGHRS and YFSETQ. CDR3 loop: CASSHRGSGGQETQYF. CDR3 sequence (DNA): TGCGCCAGCAGCCATAGGGGTAGCGGAGGCCAAGAGACCCAGTACTTC.

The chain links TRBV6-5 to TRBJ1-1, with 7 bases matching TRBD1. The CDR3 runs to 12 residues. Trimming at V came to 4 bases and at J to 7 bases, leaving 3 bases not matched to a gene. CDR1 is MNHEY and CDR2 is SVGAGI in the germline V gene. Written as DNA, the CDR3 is TGTGCCAGCAGTTCCAGGGGGTTTGAAGCTTTCTTT. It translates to CASSSRGFEAFF.